This T cell receptor beta chain stems from a study of PD-1 blockade in classical Hodgkin lymphoma. Notes on the study in general: The drivers behind the repertoire differences, possibly disease activity or prior therapy, remain undefined. Partial responders and progressors had significantly lower baseline TCR diversity. Unlike CD8+ TCR diversity, which did not rise significantly by C4D1, CD4+ TCR diversity did. Patients starting nivolumab less than 1 year after ASCT had lower diversity and were excluded from later analyses.

Comment on this clone: Its antigen remains unidentified.

The time point was: cycle 4 day 1 (C4D1), after more than five weeks of nivolumab. All patients experienced relapse after autologous stem cell transplantation, and brentuximab vedotin exposure was variable. Method: immunoSEQ multiplex PCR; TCRdb's copy keeps in-frame clones and lacks some. This sample has tens of thousands of clones; nearly 80% occur once, and the top ten carry under 20%. The sequence was collected from a human donor with classical Hodgkin lymphoma. This specimen was peripheral blood mononuclear cells (PBMCs), taken before the fourth cycle of nivolumab.

CDR3 in DNA: TGTGCAAGTCGCTCTACTCCGGGACAGGGGCTTGGCGGCTACACCTTC. Translated, it gives CASRSTPGQGLGGYTF. V and J are TRBV12-2 and TRBJ1-2; the DNA was not used to check the table's D call, TRBD1. TRBV12-2 has pseudogene status. This CDR3 spans 16 amino acids.